Listed here are 17 T cell receptor beta chains from one sample, sequenced in a study of molecular identifiers for immune sequencing clone quantification. MiXCR was run by TCRdb on the PCR reads, yielding one entry per CDR3 protein. The data show about 89,000 distinct CDR3 sequences, around 20% seen once. Sequencing input: naive CD8+ T cells from blood, with Jurkat cell RNA spiked in. The subset is: FACS-sorted CD8+CD4-CCR7+CD45RA+ naive T cells. The receptors here all came from a human donor in good health. Some libraries in this study had Jurkat cell RNA spiked in.

This clonotype has a count of ten or more. The gene calls are TRBV14 and TRBJ1-2; D is undetermined. This CDR3 has 13 amino acids. Trimming cost V 4 bases and J 8 bases, with 14 bases left between them. Germline V gene lookup returns CDR1 SGHDN and CDR2 FVKESK. The CDR3 bases are TGTGCCAGCAGCCCGACCGCATTAGCGGGCTACACCTTC. Its protein product is CASSPTALAGYTF.

This clonotype was picked up a small number of times. This chain uses TRBV6-2 or TRBV6-3 with TRBJ2-7; D is undetermined. This CDR3 spans 13 amino acids. Trimming took off 2 bases at V and 2 bases at J, with 7 bases between the two ends. Looked up from germline, CDR1 is MNHEY and CDR2 is SVGEGT. The CDR3 DNA reads TGTGCCAGCAGTTACCTTCAAACCTACGAGCAGTACTTC. This encodes CASSYLQTYEQYF.

This chain joins TRBV7-9 and TRBJ2-7; D is uncertain. Trimming removed 0 bases at V and 7 bases at J, with 7 bases between. Germline CDR1 reads SEHNR; CDR2 reads FQNEAQ (reference sequence). The CDR3 spans 12 residues. CDR3 sequence (DNA): TGTGCCAGCAGCTTAGCTAGGTCTGAGCAGTACTTC. It encodes CASSLARSEQYF.

This clonotype was found many times. V is TRBV30 and J is TRBJ2-1; the match to TRBD1 covers 10 bases. The trim removed 1 base at V and 8 bases at J, leaving 5 bases unmatched. CDR3 length: 14 residues. CDR1 and CDR2 (germline): GTSNPN, SVGIG (reference sequence). Here the CDR3 DNA reads TGTGCCTGGAGTGGCGGACAGGGGGTCGATGAGCAGTTCTTC. The encoded protein is CAWSGGQGVDEQFF.

There are a few counts of this clonotype. A much bigger clone sits one base away, suggesting this may be a read error. The V gene is TRBV5-4, the J gene TRBJ2-5; D is uncertain. The CDR3 loop spans 14 amino acids. V gave up 0 bases and J gave up 9 bases, with 15 bases separating them. Germline values: CDR1 SGHNT, CDR2 YYREEE (reference sequence). DNA for the CDR3: TGTGCCAGCAGCTTGGGCCTGGCCCCTGAGGCCCAGTACTTC. This codes for CASSLGLAPEAQYF.

In its sample, this clonotype was seen many times. The rearrangement uses TRBV7-8 and TRBJ2-3; D might be TRBD1 (5 bases). The germline V gene has CDR1 SGHVS and CDR2 FQNEAQ. This CDR3 contains 14 residues. Trimming removed 0 bases at V and 4 bases at J, with 8 bases between. CDR3 residues: CASSLAPGSDTQYF. In nucleotides, the CDR3 is TGTGCCAGCAGCTTAGCGCCAGGGTCAGATACGCAGTATTTT.

This clonotype was seen at least ten times. The V and J genes are TRBV6-5 and TRBJ2-1; a weak D match, TRBD1 (6 bases). The CDR3 contains 18 residues. Germline V gene sequence: CDR1 MNHEY, CDR2 SVGAGI. Trimming pared 5 bases from V and 8 bases from J, leaving 28 bases between. CDR3 protein: CASSLSFLGAALKDEQFF. As DNA, the CDR3 is TGTGCCAGCAGTCTAAGTTTCTTGGGGGCCGCTCTGAAAGATGAGCAGTTCTTC.

V and J are TRBV20-1 and TRBJ2-3; 8 bases align to TRBD2. The germline gives CDR1 DFQATT, CDR2 SNEGSKA (reference sequence). The J segment lost 5 bases and the V segment lost 0 bases, leaving 10 bases of the junction unmatched. This CDR3 has 16 residues. This CDR3 reads CSARDIAGGGIDTQYF. In DNA form, the CDR3 reads TGCAGTGCTAGAGATATTGCGGGAGGTGGTATAGATACGCAGTATTTT.

This clonotype was recorded many times. The chain is built from TRBV11-2 and TRBJ2-3; 8 nucleotides align to TRBD1. Germline CDR1 is SGHAT and CDR2 is FQNNGV. The V gene end was trimmed by 4 bases and the J gene end by 4 bases; junction bases not matched to a gene: 7. This CDR3 region has 15 residues. CDR3 region: CASSWADREADTQYF. The CDR3 DNA is TGTGCCAGCAGCTGGGCGGACAGGGAAGCAGATACGCAGTATTTT.

This clonotype has a count of ten or more. This rearrangement joins TRBV27 to TRBJ2-2; D is unclear. V was pared by 8 bases and J by 2 bases, with 9 bases between. Per the germline V gene, CDR1 is MNHEY and CDR2 is SMNVEV (reference sequence). The CDR3 spans 13 residues. CDR3 residues: CASFKLNTGELFF. CDR3 bases: TGTGCCAGCTTTAAACTCAACACCGGGGAGCTGTTTTTT.

This clonotype was counted at least ten times. The chain couples TRBV19 to TRBJ2-4, with D uncertain. CDR1 is LNHDA and CDR2 is SQIVND in the germline V gene (reference sequence). Trimming left V 1 base short and J 6 bases short, with 7 bases between. The CDR3 is 13 residues long. CDR3 bases: TGTGCCAGTAGTATAGGGACGGGAAACATTCAGTACTTC. It encodes CASSIGTGNIQYF.

This clonotype was detected many times. The chain couples TRBV4-1 to TRBJ1-1; D gene uncertain. Germline CDR1 MGHRA, CDR2 YSYEKL. The CDR3 contains 14 residues. V lost 0 bases and J lost 10, with 15 bases in between. The CDR3 DNA reads as TGCGCCAGCAGCCAAGAAGGAGGAGCCGCGGGAGCTTTCTTT. Protein sequence: CASSQEGGAAGAFF.

This clonotype was seen only a few times. A much larger clone differs by one base, so this may be a read error. The rearrangement uses TRBV4-1 and TRBJ2-7; possibly TRBD1 for D (5 bases). CDR1 and CDR2 from the germline V gene are MGHRA and YSYEKL. The CDR3 sequence is 14 residues long. Trimming took 2 bases from V and 5 from J, leaving 13 bases between them. CDR3 DNA: TGCGCCAGCAGCCAACTCAGTGGGGCCCACGAGCAGTACTTC. The encoded protein is CASSQLSGAHEQYF.

This clonotype was counted ten times or more. The rearrangement joins TRBV19 to TRBJ2-2, with D perhaps TRBD2 (6 bases). Looked up from germline, CDR1 is LNHDA and CDR2 is SQIVND (reference sequence). Trimming took 9 bases from V and 5 from J, leaving 19 bases between them. This CDR3 region has 15 residues. CDR3 sequence reads: CASQTGTRGTGELFF. CDR3 DNA sequence: TGTGCCAGCCAAACCGGGACCCGGGGGACCGGGGAGCTGTTTTTT.

As to this clonotype: Just one base apart from a much larger clone, this may be a read error. This sequence joins TRBV20-1 and TRBJ2-1; 8 bases align to TRBD2. Germline CDR1 and CDR2: DFQATT and SNEGSKA (reference sequence). CDR3 size: 17 residues. CDR3 protein: CSANTPTPGLDYNEKFF. The CDR3 nucleotides read TGCAGTGCTAACACCCCCACTCCGGGACTAGACTACAATGAGAAGTTCTTC.

This clonotype was counted ten times or more. This chain links TRBV7-2 with TRBJ2-7; TRBD1 aligns across 11 bases. Germline assignment: CDR1 SGHTA and CDR2 FQGNSA. Trimming removed 3 bases from V and 3 bases from J; junction bases left unmatched: 4. This CDR3 has 15 residues. CDR3 in DNA: TGTGCCAGCAGCTTCGGGACAGGGGGTCTCTACGAGCAGTACTTC. It is translated as CASSFGTGGLYEQYF. The full variable domain, completed using reference TRBV7-2 and TRBJ2-7, is GAGVSQSPSNKVTEKGKDVELRCDPISGHTALYWYRQSLGQGLEFLIYFQGNSAPDKSGLPSDRFSAERTGGSVSTLTIQRTQQEDSAVYLCASSFGTGGLYEQYFGPGTRLTVT.

This clonotype was detected a few times. Since a much larger clone is just one base distant, this may be a read error. The gene calls are TRBV4-3 and TRBJ2-6; TRBD1 agrees at 9 bases. This CDR3 has 18 amino acids. J gave up 3 bases and V 0 bases, and 6 bases lay outside the gene matches. CDR1 is LGHNA, CDR2 YSLEER, per germline. The CDR3 here is CASSQDSRQGVGANVLTF. The CDR3 coding sequence is TGCGCCAGCAGCCAAGATAGCCGACAGGGGGTTGGGGCCAACGTCCTGACTTTC.